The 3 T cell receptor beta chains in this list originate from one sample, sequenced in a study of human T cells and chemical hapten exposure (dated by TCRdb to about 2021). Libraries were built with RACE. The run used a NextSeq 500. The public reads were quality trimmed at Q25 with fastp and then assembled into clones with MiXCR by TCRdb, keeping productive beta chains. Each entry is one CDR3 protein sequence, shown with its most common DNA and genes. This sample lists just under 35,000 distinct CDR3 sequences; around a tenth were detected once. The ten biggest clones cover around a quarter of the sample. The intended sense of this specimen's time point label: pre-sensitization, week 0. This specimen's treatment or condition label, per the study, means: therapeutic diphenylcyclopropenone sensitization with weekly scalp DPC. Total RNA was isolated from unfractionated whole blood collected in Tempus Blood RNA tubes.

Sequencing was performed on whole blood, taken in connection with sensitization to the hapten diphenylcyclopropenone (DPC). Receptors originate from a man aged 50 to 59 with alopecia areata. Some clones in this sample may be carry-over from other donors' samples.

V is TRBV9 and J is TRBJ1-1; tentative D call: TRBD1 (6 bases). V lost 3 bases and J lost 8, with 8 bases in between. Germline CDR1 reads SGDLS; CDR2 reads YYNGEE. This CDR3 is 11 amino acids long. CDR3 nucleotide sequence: TGTGCCAGCAGCGAGGGGACAGAAGCTTTCTTT. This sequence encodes CASSEGTEAFF.

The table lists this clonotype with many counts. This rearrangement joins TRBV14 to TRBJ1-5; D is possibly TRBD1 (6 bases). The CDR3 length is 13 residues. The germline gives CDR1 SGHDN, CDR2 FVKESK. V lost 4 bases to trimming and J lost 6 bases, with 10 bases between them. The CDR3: CASSRGAFQPQHF. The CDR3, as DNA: TGTGCCAGCAGCCGGGGGGCGTTTCAGCCCCAGCATTTT.

CDR3 amino acids: CASSEQGREDEQYF. The CDR3 DNA follows: TGTGCCAGCAGTGAACAGGGAAGAGAGGACGAGCAGTACTTC. The chain has TRBV6-1 and TRBJ2-7, with D possibly TRBD1 on 5 matching bases. The germline V gene has CDR1 MNHNS and CDR2 SASEGT. V dropped 2 bases and J dropped 5 bases, with 13 bases sitting between them. This CDR3 comprises 14 residues.